This T cell receptor (beta chain) was sequenced for a study of blood T cell repertoires in COVID-19. Looking at the study overall: PBMCs, B-cell-depleted T cells, or T cells were the source of the cDNA or gDNA that made up the material.

Germline V gene data show CDR1 as MNHEY and CDR2 as SMNVEV (reference sequence). CDR3 length: 13 residues. V lost 11 bases and J lost 4; bases outside the gene matches: 11. Participants were aged roughly 18 to 90 years, lived in 24 US areas, and enrolled virtually. Authors' processing steps: Using reference gene primer amplification, nucleated cell counts were estimated. The table came from immunoSEQ multiplex PCR; TCRdb's copy has only in-frame clones and leaves some out. V and J calls and clone size are copied from that table; D and trimming were computed from the DNA. The table includes some 250,000 clones, approximately 80% detected once.

This clonotype originated in a man aged 35-49 years who had recovered from COVID-19. The sample was PBMCs or T cells enriched from blood (not recorded which). This chain joins TRBV27 and TRBJ2-7, with TRBD2 matching over 7 bases. In DNA, the CDR3 is TGTGCCTCTTCCCAGTGGCGGGGGTACGAGCAGTACTTC. Its translation: CASSQWRGYEQYF.